Listed here are 17 T cell receptor beta chains from one sample, sequenced in a study of blood T cell repertoires in COVID-19. Only in-frame clones appear in the TCRdb table, and some are missing; sequencing was by immunoSEQ multiplex PCR. The sample has roughly 250,000 clones; 88% are singletons. Sequencing was performed on peripheral blood. These receptors originate from a woman aged 35 to 49 who had recovered from COVID-19.

This chain joins TRBV16 and TRBJ1-2, with a possible D match to TRBD1 (6 bases). Germline values: CDR1 KGHSY, CDR2 FQNENV. This CDR3 comprises 12 residues. Trimming removed 4 bases at V and 4 bases at J, with 7 bases between. CDR3 loop: CASSLQGYGYTF. The CDR3, as DNA: TGTGCCAGCAGCCTACAGGGCTATGGCTACACCTTC.

CDR3 sequence: CASSAPVGLAGVTGFLEQFF. For the CDR3, the DNA is TGTGCCAGCAGCGCCCCCGTGGGACTAGCGGGAGTAACGGGTTTCCTTGAGCAGTTCTTC. The rearrangement joins TRBV27 to TRBJ2-1, with 14 bases lining up with TRBD2. The CDR3 is 20 residues long. J was trimmed by 9 bases and V by 6 bases; bases with no gene match: 22. The germline CDR1 and CDR2 sequences are MNHEY and SMNVEV (reference sequence).

This sequence joins TRBV24-1 and TRBJ2-3, with TRBD1 matching over 7 bases. Looked up from germline, CDR1 is KGHDR and CDR2 is SFDVKD. The CDR3 is 13 amino acids. Trimming removed 12 bases from V and 1 base from J; junction bases left unmatched: 6. CDR3 residues: CAAQTGRTDTQYF. DNA for the CDR3: TGTGCCGCGCAGACAGGGCGCACAGATACGCAGTATTTT.

The rearrangement joins TRBV6-2 or TRBV6-3 to TRBJ2-7, with 13 bases aligning to TRBD2. The ends lost 6 bases at V and 0 bases at J; junction bases unmatched: 2. Per the germline V gene, CDR1 is MNHEY and CDR2 is SVGEGT. The CDR3 is 15 residues long. CDR3 protein: CASSRTSGSSYEQYV. The CDR3, as DNA: TGTGCCAGCAGCCGGACTAGCGGGAGCTCCTACGAGCAGTACGTC.

The V and J genes are TRBV28 and TRBJ2-5; 7 positions match TRBD2. The CDR3 length is 16 residues. Germline loops: CDR1 MDHEN, CDR2 SYDVKM. The trim removed 5 bases at V and 2 bases at J, leaving 11 bases unmatched. The CDR3 sequence is CASSPRLAPWQETQYF. CDR3 nucleotides: TGTGCCAGCAGTCCCCGACTAGCCCCATGGCAAGAGACCCAGTACTTC.

V usage is TRBV24-1 and J usage is TRBJ1-2; D perhaps matches TRBD1 (6 bases). V was clipped by 7 bases and J by 2 bases, with 13 bases between them. The V gene's germline CDR1 is KGHDR and CDR2 SFDVKD. CDR3 length equals 14 residues. In DNA form, the CDR3 reads TGTGCCACCAGCTCACAGGGAGGGAACTATGGCTACACCTTC. Amino acid sequence: CATSSQGGNYGYTF.

The chain links TRBV7-3 to TRBJ2-1, with 8 bases matching TRBD2. This CDR3 contains 18 residues. J was trimmed by 2 bases and V by 1 base; bases with no gene match: 10. Per the germline V gene, CDR1 is SGHTA and CDR2 is FQGTGA. CDR3 coding DNA: TGTGCCAGCAGCTTAAAGGGTTATGGGACTAGGGCCTACAATGAGCAGTTCTTC. The encoded protein is CASSLKGYGTRAYNEQFF.

V gene TRBV9 combines with J gene TRBJ2-1, with a weak D call TRBD2 (5 bases). In germline, CDR1 is SGDLS, CDR2 YYNGEE. This CDR3 has 13 amino acids. V was shortened by 2 bases and J by 2 bases, with 5 bases between the two germline ends. In DNA, the CDR3 is TGTGCCAGCAGCGTCGGGGCCTACAATGAGCAGTTCTTC. It encodes CASSVGAYNEQFF.

The chain combines TRBV27 with TRBJ2-5; 7 bases fit TRBD1. CDR1 is MNHEY and CDR2 is SMNVEV in the germline V gene (reference sequence). Trimming removed 0 bases from V and 9 bases from J; junction bases left unmatched: 10. The CDR3 loop spans 15 amino acids. CDR3 region: CASSLSRTGQGAQYF. CDR3 sequence (DNA): TGTGCCAGCAGTTTATCCCGGACAGGTCAGGGGGCCCAGTACTTC.

This rearrangement joins TRBV9 to TRBJ1-2; TRBD1 might be the D (6 bases). The germline CDR1 and CDR2 sequences are SGDLS and YYNGEE. Trimming took off 7 bases at V and 7 bases at J, with 17 bases between the two ends. The CDR3 length is 13 residues. CDR3 sequence: CASARGGSSGYTF. In DNA form, the CDR3 reads TGTGCCAGCGCAAGGGGGGGTAGTAGTGGCTACACCTTC.

The rearrangement links TRBV9 to TRBJ2-1; TRBD2 matches 12 bases. With 1 base clipped from V and 1 base from J, the junction kept 3 bases outside the gene matches. This CDR3 spans 17 amino acids. The germline CDR1 and CDR2 sequences are SGDLS and YYNGEE. CDR3 sequence reads: CASSVSTSGRSYNEQFF. In nucleotides, the CDR3 is TGTGCCAGCAGCGTATCCACTAGCGGGAGGTCCTACAATGAGCAGTTCTTC.

The chain uses TRBV7-2 and TRBJ2-2; D is perhaps TRBD2 (6 bases). Trimming left V 5 bases short and J 5 bases short, with 15 bases between. This CDR3 contains 15 residues. The germline V gene encodes CDR1 SGHTA and CDR2 FQGNSA. The CDR3 spells CASSTRLGGTGELFF. In DNA form, the CDR3 reads TGTGCCAGCAGCACCCGACTAGGTGGGACCGGGGAGCTGTTTTTT.

This chain uses TRBV10-1 with TRBJ2-7, with TRBD2 matching over 7 bases. This CDR3 spans 17 amino acids. With 0 bases clipped from V and 3 bases from J, the junction kept 11 bases outside the gene matches. Germline CDR1 and CDR2: WNHNN and SYGVQD (reference sequence). CDR3 sequence (DNA): TGCGCCAGCAGTGAGTCGGGGGGGGACCCCCGGTTCTACGAGCAGTACTTC. Protein product: CASSESGGDPRFYEQYF.

The chain couples TRBV5-1 to TRBJ2-1; TRBD1 is a possible D gene (5 bases). Trimming left V 0 bases short and J 8 bases short, with 9 bases between. The CDR3 sequence is 13 residues long. From germline, CDR1 is SGHRS and CDR2 YFSETQ. For the CDR3, the DNA is TGCGCCAGCAGCTTGGGCAGGGTCCATGAGCAGTTCTTC. It specifies CASSLGRVHEQFF.

This sequence joins TRBV6-6 and TRBJ2-1, with TRBD1 identical over 8 bases. The CDR3 runs 16 residues. Germline lookup yields CDR1 MNHNY and CDR2 SVGAGI (reference sequence). V trimming: 2 bases; J trimming: 7 bases; junction bases outside the gene matches: 10. CDR3 residues: CASSYGAGGVINEQFF. CDR3 sequence (DNA): TGTGCCAGCAGTTACGGGGCAGGGGGCGTGATAAATGAGCAGTTCTTC.

V usage is TRBV30 and J usage is TRBJ1-5; D uncertain. The CDR3 has 13 amino acids. V lost 3 bases to trimming and J lost 2 bases, with 8 bases between them. CDR1 GTSNPN and CDR2 SVGIG come from the germline V gene (reference sequence). The chain's CDR3 is CAWSGSGNQPQHF. The CDR3 DNA reads TGTGCCTGGAGCGGGTCTGGCAATCAGCCCCAGCATTTT.

V usage is TRBV7-3 and J usage is TRBJ2-1; D is possibly TRBD2 (6 bases). V dropped 4 bases and J dropped 6 bases, with 10 bases sitting between them. CDR3 length: 13 amino acids. Germline assignment: CDR1 SGHTA and CDR2 FQGTGA. CDR3 nucleotides: TGTGCCAGCAGCTCCCTGGGGGGCAATGAGCAGTTCTTC. This gives the protein CASSSLGGNEQFF.